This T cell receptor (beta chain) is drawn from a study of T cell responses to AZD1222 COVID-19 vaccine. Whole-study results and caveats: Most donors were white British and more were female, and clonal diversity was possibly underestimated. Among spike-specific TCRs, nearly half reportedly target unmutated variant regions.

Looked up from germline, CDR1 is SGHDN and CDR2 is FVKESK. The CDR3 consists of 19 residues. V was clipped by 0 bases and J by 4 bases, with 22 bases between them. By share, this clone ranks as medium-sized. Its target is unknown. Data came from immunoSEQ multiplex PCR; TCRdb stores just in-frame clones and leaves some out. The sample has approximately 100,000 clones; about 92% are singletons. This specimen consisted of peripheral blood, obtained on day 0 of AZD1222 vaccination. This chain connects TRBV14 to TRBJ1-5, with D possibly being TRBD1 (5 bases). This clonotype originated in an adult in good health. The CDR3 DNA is TGTGCCAGCAGCCAAGAAGTGAGGAGGGCCAGGGCTCATAATCAGCCCCAGCATTTT. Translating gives CASSQEVRRARAHNQPQHF.